This T cell receptor beta chain was recorded in a study of OX40 agonist ivuxolimab in advanced cancers. Across the whole study: Mean age about 60 years, range about 23 to 79; 82.7% male. The study, taken as a whole, reports: Near-lowest levels of clonal expansion characterized partial responders at 0.1-3.0 mg/kg.

Germline V lookup: CDR1 GTSNPN, CDR2 SVGIG (reference sequence). This CDR3 comprises 11 residues. The ends were cut back, 5 bases at V and 11 bases at J, with 15 bases in the middle. As concerns this clone: The target antigen is unknown.

Assay used: immunoSEQ multiplex PCR; TCRdb lists only in-frame clones, some missing. The sample lists some 70,000 clones, around 81% occurring once. The receptor was isolated from an adult with an advanced solid tumor such as melanoma, head and neck, liver or kidney cancer. The rearrangement joins TRBV30 to TRBJ1-2, with TRBD1 as a possible D gene (6 bases). The sample here was CD4+ or CD8+ T cells sorted from blood, taken in a trial of the OX40 agonist ivuxolimab. DNA for the CDR3: TGTGCCTGGTCTAACCAGGGGAGGTACACCTTC. This codes for CAWSNQGRYTF.